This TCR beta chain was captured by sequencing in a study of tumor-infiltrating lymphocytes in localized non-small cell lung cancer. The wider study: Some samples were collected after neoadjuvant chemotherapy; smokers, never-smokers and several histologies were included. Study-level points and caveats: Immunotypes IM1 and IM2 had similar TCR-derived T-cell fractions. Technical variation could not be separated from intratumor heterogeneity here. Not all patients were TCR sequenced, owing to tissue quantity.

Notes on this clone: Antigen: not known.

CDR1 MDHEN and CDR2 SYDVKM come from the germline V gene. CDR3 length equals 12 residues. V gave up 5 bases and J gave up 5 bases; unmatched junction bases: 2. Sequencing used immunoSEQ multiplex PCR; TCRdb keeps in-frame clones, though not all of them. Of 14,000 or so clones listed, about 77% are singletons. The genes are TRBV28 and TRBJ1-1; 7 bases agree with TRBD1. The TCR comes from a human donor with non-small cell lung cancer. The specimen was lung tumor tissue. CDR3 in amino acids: CASSVTGTEAFF. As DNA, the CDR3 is TGTGCCAGCAGTGTGACAGGGACTGAAGCTTTCTTT.